What follows are 5 T cell receptor beta chains derived from one specimen sequenced in a study of immune evolution from preneoplasia to lung adenocarcinoma. Libraries were prepared by immunoSEQ multiplex PCR; TCRdb keeps only in-frame clonotypes and omits some of them. The repertoire has approximately 4,800 clones, roughly 82% of them found once; the top ten carry about 7.9%. The sample was FFPE lung adenocarcinoma in situ tissue. These receptor sequences come from a person aged 70 to 85 with lung adenocarcinoma.

The chain links TRBV7-9 to TRBJ2-7, with D unclear. Between the trimmed V and J ends, which lost 4 bases and 3 bases, there was a span of 7 bases. This CDR3 has 12 amino acids. Germline V gene sequence: CDR1 SEHNR, CDR2 FQNEAQ (reference sequence). The CDR3 coding sequence is TGTGCCAGCAGCTCGACAAACTACGAGCAGTACTTC. Its protein product is CASSSTNYEQYF.

This chain joins TRBV4-1 and TRBJ1-2; D is possibly TRBD1 (5 bases). V was shortened by 0 bases and J by 4 bases, with 15 bases between the two germline ends. Germline CDR1 is MGHRA and CDR2 is YSYEKL. The CDR3 loop spans 16 amino acids. In DNA form, the CDR3 reads TGCGCCAGCAGCCAAGACGGGGGACTTTCGGGCTATGGCTACACCTTC. This codes for CASSQDGGLSGYGYTF.

The chain joins TRBV27 to TRBJ2-1; 11 bases are shared with TRBD2. The germline gives CDR1 MNHEY, CDR2 SMNVEV (reference sequence). V was pared by 4 bases and J by 4 bases, with 6 bases of the junction left unmatched. The CDR3 has 16 amino acids. The CDR3 protein is CASSYSGRAVYNEQFF. DNA of the CDR3: TGTGCCAGCAGTTATAGCGGGAGGGCCGTATACAATGAGCAGTTCTTC.

The rearrangement links TRBV7-8 to TRBJ1-3; 8 nucleotides line up with TRBD1. The trim removed 3 bases at V and 4 bases at J, leaving 5 bases unmatched. Per germline, CDR1 SGHVS and CDR2 FQNEAQ. The CDR3 extends over 15 amino acids. CDR3 sequence (DNA): TGTGCCAGCAGCTTGGGCAGGGGGCGCGGAAACACCATATATTTT. Its protein is CASSLGRGRGNTIYF.

The chain is built from TRBV18 and TRBJ1-1; the match to TRBD1 covers 8 bases. Germline trimming cut 3 bases from V and 4 bases from J; bases unmatched to any gene: 4. The CDR3 has 14 residues. From germline, CDR1 is KGHSH and CDR2 LQKENI. The CDR3 protein is CASSPGGQATEAFF. CDR3 nucleotide sequence: TGTGCCAGCTCACCCGGGGGACAGGCCACTGAAGCTTTCTTT.